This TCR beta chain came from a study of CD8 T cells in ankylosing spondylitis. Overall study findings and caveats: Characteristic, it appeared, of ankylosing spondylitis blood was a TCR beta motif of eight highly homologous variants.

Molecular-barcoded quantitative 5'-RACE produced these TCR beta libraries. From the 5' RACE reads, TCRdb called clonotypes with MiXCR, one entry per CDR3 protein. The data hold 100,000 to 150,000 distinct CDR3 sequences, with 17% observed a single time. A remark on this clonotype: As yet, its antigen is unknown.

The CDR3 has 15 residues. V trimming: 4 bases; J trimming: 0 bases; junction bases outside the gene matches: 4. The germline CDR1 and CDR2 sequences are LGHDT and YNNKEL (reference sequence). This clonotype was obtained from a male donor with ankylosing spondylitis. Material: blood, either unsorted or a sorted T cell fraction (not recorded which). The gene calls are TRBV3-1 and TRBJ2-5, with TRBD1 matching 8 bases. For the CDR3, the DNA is TGTGCCAGCAGCCCACGGACAGGGTACCAAGAGACCCAGTACTTC. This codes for CASSPRTGYQETQYF.